Listed below are T cell receptor beta chains from one sample, sequenced in a study of T-cell memory formation after mild COVID-19. TCRdb re-called the 5' RACE reads through MiXCR, storing one row per CDR3 protein. The sample holds around 400,000 distinct CDR3 sequences; approximately 24% are singletons and the top ten take 7.5% to 10%. Material: PBMCs or a T cell subset sorted from them (not recorded which). The receptors derive from an adult woman who had mild COVID-19 (a few samples of this study predate the infection). Cell type and time point are not known. The conserved cysteine and the conserved F or W are not part of the CDR3 here. Each record gives: CDR3 protein, V gene, J gene.

CDR3: ASSAHSGKSNEQF
V: TRBV6-2/TRBV6-3
J: TRBJ2-1

CDR3: ASSSRQGGSYEQY
V: TRBV27
J: TRBJ2-7

CDR3: SAPGTGGETQY
V: TRBV20-1
J: TRBJ2-5

CDR3: ASSIPGTLSSYEQY
V: TRBV6-4
J: TRBJ2-7

CDR3: SARVPERRVEAF
V: TRBV20-1
J: TRBJ1-1

CDR3: ASTSGTSYNSPLH
V: TRBV12-3/TRBV12-4
J: TRBJ1-6

CDR3: ASRMGASYNSPLH
V: TRBV2
J: TRBJ1-6

CDR3: ASSGGQGSYEQY
V: TRBV5-1
J: TRBJ2-7

CDR3: ASSQTGQEQY
V: TRBV6-2/TRBV6-3
J: TRBJ2-7

CDR3: SARDRDRVTYEQY
V: TRBV20-1
J: TRBJ2-7

CDR3: AASPNLSDEQY
V: TRBV19
J: TRBJ2-7

CDR3: SARVTSFGREYGELF
V: TRBV20-1
J: TRBJ2-2

CDR3: ASSHQAGGGYEQY
V: TRBV3-1
J: TRBJ2-7

CDR3: ASSESWTEDYGYT
V: TRBV6-1
J: TRBJ1-2

CDR3: ASSWDRARAATEAF
V: TRBV5-1
J: TRBJ1-1